This T cell receptor beta chain was captured by sequencing in a study of response to subunit inactivated influenza vaccine (dated by TCRdb to between 2017 and 2018). Concerning the study at large: Deep quantitative profiling of the T cell receptor repertoire was used in the study to follow responses to a trivalent subunit inactivated influenza vaccine. General study outcomes and caveats: It was suggested by the authors that each seasonal influenza vaccination may recruit only a limited number of new T cells.

Comments on this clonotype: Its recognized antigen is unknown. Base quality data are lacking; no much larger clone is found one base away.

Libraries came from RT-PCR. Instrument on record: Illumina HiSeq 2500. TCRdb took the public reads, trimmed them with fastp at Q25, ran MiXCR for clone calling and kept in-frame beta chains. Every distinct CDR3 protein forms one entry, paired with its most common genes and DNA. Across this sample there are about 620,000 distinct CDR3 sequences, with roughly 10% seen only once. The ten largest clones capture 9.5% to 12% of the sample. The germline V gene encodes CDR1 SQVTM and CDR2 ANQGSEA. The CDR3, from cysteine to phenylalanine, totals 16 residues. Here the CDR3 DNA is all that survives: 48 bases in frame from base 1. The germline V and J ends show losses of 3 bases and 0 bases respectively, and no gene match explains 5 bases of the junction. These same records also appear under a second study, on T cells expressing NK-cell markers. In that second paper, the authors write: TCR beta cDNA libraries were made by 5'RACE template switching that added a universal primer site and unique molecular identifiers. In sorted CD3+CD56+NKG2C+, CD3+CD56+NKG2C- and CD3+CD56-NKG2C+ T-cell subsets from about 8 donors, TCR beta-chain repertoires were profiled. Seven of the eight sequenced donors were HCMV-seropositive and one was HCMV-seronegative. To restrict sorting to alphabetaTCR-expressing T cells, an anti-gammadeltaTCR antibody was added in several experiments. In a handful of donors, the dominant CD3+CD56+NKG2C+ clonotypes were found to rank among the top 10 CD8+ clonotypes and to make up about 1.0-7.5% of CD8+ T cells. Those dominant clonotypes were again the most abundant among CD3+CD56-NKG2C+ cells in a few donors, at 28.3-60.1%. Whether the expanded NKG2C-expressing T cell clones were specific for HCMV antigens was left unclear. The study sequenced eight donors, all healthy volunteers chosen at random: three men and five women. To determine HCMV serostatus, a commercial ELISA kit was used to detect HCMV-specific IgG in serum. Peripheral blood mononuclear cells were isolated from blood by Ficoll density gradient centrifugation. For five to seven donors, unsorted PBMC were also used to sequence bulk peripheral blood T-cell repertoires. cDNA synthesis was primed from the TCR beta constant segment and was followed by two successive PCR amplification steps. Sequencing of the libraries produced 2 x 150 bp reads on Illumina HiSeq 2000/2500, MiSeq or NextSeq. MIGEC was used to demultiplex reads and group reads by UMI, and MiTCR was used to assemble and quantify clonotypes. To exclude erroneous sequences, any TCR cDNA sequence not supported by at least two reads was discarded. The tcR package was used for downstream repertoire analysis, with clonotypes matched between fractions based on CDR3 nucleotide sequence plus V segment. Antigen specificity was annotated against VDJdb with VDJmatch, allowing one amino acid substitution in CDR3.

The sequencing used PBMCs from blood, collected on the day of vaccination. This sequence was found in a man aged 50 to 60 who received an inactivated influenza vaccine. Donor details come from another sample of the same person, matched by shared clones. The V and J segments used are TRBV29-1 and TRBJ2-7; a stretch of 13 junction bases matches TRBD2. The bases are TGCAGCGTTGATCCGGGACTAGCGGGGTACTCCTACGAGCAGTACTTC. This encodes CSVDPGLAGYSYEQYF.